The sequence of this T cell receptor (beta chain) was determined in a study of CD8 T cells in ankylosing spondylitis. Worth noting for this clonotype: Its cognate antigen is unknown.

Quantitative molecular-barcoded 5'-RACE generated the TCR beta libraries. TCRdb reprocessed the 5' RACE reads via MiXCR and lists one record per CDR3 protein. The sample holds hundreds of thousands of distinct CDR3 sequences, roughly a quarter seen once. Study-level findings and limits: In peripheral blood, disease-linked CD8+ clones occurred at relatively low frequencies. Fewer than ten highly homologous variants made up a TCR beta motif that seemed to typify ankylosing spondylitis blood. Reactive arthritis synovial fluid and blood previously showed some of these motif variants. According to the report, clones linked to the disease were significantly enriched in matched synovial fluid samples taken from ankylosing spondylitis patients.

This CDR3 is built from 16 residues. The J segment lost 8 bases and the V segment lost 8 bases, leaving 12 bases of the junction unmatched. Germline CDR1 reads MGHRA; CDR2 reads YSYEKL. This clonotype was obtained from a male donor with ankylosing spondylitis. The chain combines TRBV4-1 with TRBJ2-3; 14 bases align to TRBD2. The sequenced sample consisted of blood, either unsorted or a sorted T cell fraction (not recorded which). This chain's CDR3 is CASEETSGRVYGTQYF. CDR3 nucleotides: TGCGCCAGCGAGGAGACTAGCGGGAGGGTCTACGGTACGCAGTATTTT.